This TCR beta chain stems from a study of tumor-infiltrating lymphocytes in primary liver carcinoma. Unsorted whole blood supplied the RNA, and germline DNA was extracted too. Total RNA (around 500 ng) served as template for TCR beta cDNA synthesis primed by a constant-region primer. Three nested multiplex PCR rounds of slightly modified ARM-PCR generated TCR beta libraries. Two initial PCR rounds of about 11 cycles each paired TRBV1-TRBV30 forward primers with a C-beta reverse primer. Each CDR3 protein gets one entry after TCRdb re-called the multiplex PCR reads with MiXCR. Of 300,000 to 350,000 distinct CDR3 sequences listed, 50% to 60% are singletons. This clonotype showed up many times. V lost 1 base and J 7 bases, leaving 10 bases between the germline ends. The V gene's germline CDR1 is SGHDN and CDR2 FVKESK. CDR3 size: 13 residues.

The sample was peripheral blood. This clonotype originated in a woman aged 25 to 45 with primary liver carcinoma and hepatitis B virus infection. The J gene is TRBJ2-5, the V gene TRBV14, with no clear D. The CDR3 DNA is TGTGCCAGCAGCCAAGGGCTGGGTAGGACCCAGTACTTC. Protein product: CASSQGLGRTQYF. The full variable domain, its missing parts supplied by reference TRBV14 and TRBJ2-5, is EAGVTQFPSHSVIEKGQTVTLRCDPISGHDNLYWYRRVMGKEIKFLLHFVKESKQDESGMPNNRFLAERTGGTYSTLKVQPAELEDSGVYFCASSQGLGRTQYFGPGTRLLVL.